This TCR beta chain was documented in a study of OX40 agonist ivuxolimab in advanced cancers. Study-wide background: Patients were treated with intravenous ivuxolimab, dosed at 0.01 to 10 mg/kg and infused every 2 weeks. Eligibility admitted prior anti-PD-1, anti-PD-L1 or anti-CTLA-4 therapy; around 42% had some. Partial responses were achieved by three patients, of whom one had hepatocellular carcinoma and two had cutaneous melanoma.

As to this clone: Its antigen remains unknown.

CDR3 length: 13 amino acids. With 5 bases clipped from V and 5 bases from J, the junction kept 4 bases outside the gene matches. Germline-derived CDR1 and CDR2 are ENHRY and SYGVKD. Only in-frame clones appear in the TCRdb table, and some are missing; sequencing was by immunoSEQ multiplex PCR. Among tens of thousands of clones listed, 88% were seen once. Study observations and caveats: Clonal expansion by week 6 occurred in CD4+ and CD8+ blood T cells (at 0.1 to 3.0 mg/kg).

The chain has TRBV10-3 and TRBJ2-5, with 8 bases that match TRBD2. This specimen was CD4+ or CD8+ T cells sorted from blood, taken in a trial of the OX40 agonist ivuxolimab. This sequence was found in an adult with an advanced solid tumor such as melanoma, head and neck, liver or kidney cancer. CDR3 coding DNA: TGTGCCATCAGTAGCGGGAGAGGCGAGACCCAGTACTTC. It yields the protein CAISSGRGETQYF.